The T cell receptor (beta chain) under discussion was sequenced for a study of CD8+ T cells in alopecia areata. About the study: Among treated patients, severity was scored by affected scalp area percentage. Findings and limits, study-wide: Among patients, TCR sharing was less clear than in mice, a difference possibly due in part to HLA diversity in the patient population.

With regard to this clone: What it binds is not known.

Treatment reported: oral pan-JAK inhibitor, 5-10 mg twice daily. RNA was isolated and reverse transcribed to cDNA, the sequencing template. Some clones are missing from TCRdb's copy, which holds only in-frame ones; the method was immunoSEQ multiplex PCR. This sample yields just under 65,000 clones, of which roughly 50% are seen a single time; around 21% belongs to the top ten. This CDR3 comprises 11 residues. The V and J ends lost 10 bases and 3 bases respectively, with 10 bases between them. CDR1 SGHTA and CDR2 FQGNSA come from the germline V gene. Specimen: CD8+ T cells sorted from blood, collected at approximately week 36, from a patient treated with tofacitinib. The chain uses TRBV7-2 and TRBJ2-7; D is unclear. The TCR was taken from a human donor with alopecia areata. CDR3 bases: TGTGCCACCCTTTGGGGCTACGAGCAGTACTTC. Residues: CATLWGYEQYF. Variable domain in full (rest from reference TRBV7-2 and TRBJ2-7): GAGVSQSPSNKVTEKGKDVELRCDPISGHTALYWYRQSLGQGLEFLIYFQGNSAPDKSGLPSDRFSAERTGGSVSTLTIQRTQQEDSAVYLCATLWGYEQYFGPGTRLTVT.